Listed below are T cell receptor beta chains from one sample, sequenced in a study of blood T cell repertoires in COVID-19. Here immunoSEQ multiplex PCR was the method, and the copy in TCRdb shows in-frame clones only, minus some. The sample holds roughly 200,000 clones, about 77% seen once. The specimen sequenced was peripheral blood. The origin of the receptors is an elderly woman with active or convalescent COVID-19. CDR3s include the opening cysteine and the closing phenylalanine or tryptophan. The order of the fields is V gene, clone size, J gene, D gene, CDR3 DNA, CDR3 protein. D genes are given only for firm matches. Part of the rows lack a size; the others show once, few, many or a class for expanded clones.

V: TRBV7-2; size: NA; J: TRBJ2-7; D: NA; DNA: TGTGCCAGCAGCCTGGCGGGATTCTACGAGCAGTACTTC; CDR3: CASSLAGFYEQYF
V: TRBV25-1; size: NA; J: TRBJ1-1; D: NA; DNA: TGTGCCAGCAGTGAAACCCCCGGCCGAGGGGCTTTCTTT; CDR3: CASSETPGRGAFF
V: TRBV5-6; size: NA; J: TRBJ2-1; D: NA; DNA: TGTGCCAGCAGCTTGTCCCGCGCCGGGTGGTTCTTC; CDR3: CASSLSRAGWFF
V: TRBV6-1; size: NA; J: TRBJ2-5; D: NA; DNA: TGTGCCAGCAGTGAAGTGGCAGGTAGAGAGACCCAGTACTTC; CDR3: CASSEVAGRETQYF
V: TRBV6-4; size: NA; J: TRBJ1-2; D: NA; DNA: TGTGCCAGCAGCCCCGGGACACAATATGGCTACACCTTC; CDR3: CASSPGTQYGYTF
V: TRBV25-1; size: NA; J: TRBJ2-7; D: TRBD1; DNA: TGTGCCAGCGGGACAGAGTCCTACGAGCAGTACTTC; CDR3: CASGTESYEQYF
V: TRBV11-2; size: NA; J: TRBJ1-6; D: NA; DNA: TGTGCCAGCAGCTACGACAGTAGGAATTCACCCCTCCACTTT; CDR3: CASSYDSRNSPLHF
V: TRBV6-4; size: NA; J: TRBJ2-7; D: TRBD2; DNA: TGTGCCATCAGACTAGCGGGGGGGCCTACCTCCTACGAGCAGTACTTC; CDR3: CAIRLAGGPTSYEQYF
V: TRBV7-7; size: NA; J: TRBJ2-5; D: TRBD2; DNA: TGTGCCAGCAGCGTCGGGGGGATCCAAGAGACCCAGTACTTC; CDR3: CASSVGGIQETQYF
V: TRBV19; size: NA; J: TRBJ2-7; D: NA; DNA: TGTGCCAGTAGAGGGGCTTTGGGGGGAGACTACGAGCAGTACTTC; CDR3: CASRGALGGDYEQYF
V: TRBV4-1; size: NA; J: TRBJ1-6; D: NA; DNA: TGCGCCAGCAGCCAAGAAGGCGCCAGGTCTGGGTCACCCCTCCACTTT; CDR3: CASSQEGARSGSPLHF
V: TRBV19; size: NA; J: TRBJ1-5; D: NA; DNA: TGTGCCAGTAATCCTATCCCAGGGTCCGTACTTCAGCCCCAGCATTTT; CDR3: CASNPIPGSVLQPQHF
V: TRBV5-1; size: NA; J: TRBJ1-6; D: TRBD1; DNA: TGCGCCAGCAGTCTGGGGACAGGGGACTATTCACCCCTCCACTTT; CDR3: CASSLGTGDYSPLHF
V: TRBV28; size: NA; J: TRBJ2-1; D: NA; DNA: TGTGCCAGCAGGATCTCATTTGGCCCCAATGAGCAGTTCTTC; CDR3: CASRISFGPNEQFF
V: TRBV11-2; size: NA; J: TRBJ2-3; D: TRBD2; DNA: TGTGCCAGCAGCCCCCAGCGGGGTACGCAGTATTTT; CDR3: CASSPQRGTQYF
V: TRBV2; size: few; J: TRBJ2-6; D: NA; DNA: TGTGCCAGCAGTTTAGCGTACTCGACCGGGGCCAACGTCCTGACTTTC; CDR3: CASSLAYSTGANVLTF
V: TRBV2; size: once; J: TRBJ1-4; D: NA; DNA: TGTGCCAGCAATGTAAATGAAAAACTGTTTTTT; CDR3: CASNVNEKLFF
V: TRBV6-1; size: NA; J: TRBJ1-2; D: TRBD1; DNA: TGTGCCAGCAGTGAATCCAGGGGGCGAGTTGGCTACACCTTC; CDR3: CASSESRGRVGYTF
V: TRBV4-1; size: NA; J: TRBJ2-1; D: NA; DNA: TGCGCCAGCAGCCAAGATCGCGGGGATGAGCAGTTCTTC; CDR3: CASSQDRGDEQFF
V: TRBV4-1; size: once; J: TRBJ2-7; D: NA; DNA: TGCGCCAGCAGCCAACAAGGGATCCGGGGCTACGAGCAGTACTTC; CDR3: CASSQQGIRGYEQYF
V: TRBV28; size: NA; J: TRBJ1-5; D: NA; DNA: TGTGCCAGCAGTTTGAGTATTTCGTATAGCAATCAGCCCCAGCATTTT; CDR3: CASSLSISYSNQPQHF
V: TRBV27; size: NA; J: TRBJ2-3; D: NA; DNA: TGTGCCAGCAGTCTAAGACCCGGGTCACGGTCGGATACGCAGTATTTT; CDR3: CASSLRPGSRSDTQYF
V: TRBV27; size: NA; J: TRBJ1-1; D: TRBD1; DNA: TGTGCCAGCAGTAAGACGACAGGGGGTGAAGCTTTCTTT; CDR3: CASSKTTGGEAFF
V: TRBV27; size: few; J: TRBJ1-2; D: TRBD1; DNA: TGTGCCAGCAGTTCCCGGACAGGGAGATGGAATGGCTACACCTTC; CDR3: CASSSRTGRWNGYTF
V: TRBV5-6; size: NA; J: TRBJ1-6; D: NA; DNA: TGTGCCACCCACCCTCGGACAGAGAATTCACCCCTCCACTTT; CDR3: CATHPRTENSPLHF